This note documents a single TCR beta chain sequence. The V segment lost 4 bases and the J segment 5 bases; nucleotides outside the gene matches: 10. Looked up from germline, CDR1 is MNHNY and CDR2 is SVGAGI (reference sequence). The CDR3 has 16 residues. The data belong to a study of blood T cell repertoires in COVID-19. Those who participated ranged in age from roughly 18 to 89 years and resided in some 24 US areas. Participants' reported clinical history set cohort assignment. TCRdb's copy holds only in-frame clones and misses some; the assay was immunoSEQ multiplex PCR. The sample lists about 350,000 clones, about 89% seen once, with about 5.2% in the top ten.

This TCR came from a woman in her twenties or thirties who had recovered from COVID-19. Sequencing was carried out using PBMCs or T cells enriched from blood (not recorded which). V gene TRBV6-6 combines with J gene TRBJ2-1; 8 bases map to TRBD2. As DNA, the CDR3 is TGTGCCAGCAGTTCCGCCAGAAGCGGGGGCCACAATGAGCAGTTCTTC. It translates to CASSSARSGGHNEQFF.